This T cell receptor (beta chain) was profiled in a study of cytomegalovirus exposure and HLA in healthy donors. About the study: HLA-typed donors were the source of approximately 80 million unique TCRs held in an early data release.

Turning to this clone: Its target is not known.

V dropped 3 bases and J dropped 8; count of bases not matched to a gene: 14. Germline CDR1 is SGDLS and CDR2 is YYNGEE. The CDR3 extends over 16 amino acids. Points from the study as a whole: Indistinguishability led to the exclusion of some V segments, TRBV6-2 and TRBV6-3 included. In vitro checks showed that a few CMV-associated chains really do target CMV antigens.

The PCR made use of 60 Vbeta and 13 Jbeta primers. Original methodology: Roughly 83 million unique TCR beta chains, about 10 million of them shared, were counted by a later analysis. Generated by immunoSEQ multiplex PCR, the TCRdb table keeps only in-frame clones and is missing some. That table furnishes V, J and clone size, whereas the DNA furnished D and trimming. The sample carries 85,000 to 120,000 clones, over 80% recorded once. The specimen was PBMCs. The chain is built from TRBV9 and TRBJ1-2, with 9 bases identical to TRBD1. The receptor was derived from a man aged 35 to 55 in good health and CMV-seronegative. The CDR3 sequence: CASSAPRTGTGNGYTF. DNA for the CDR3: TGTGCCAGCAGCGCCCCCCGGACCGGGACAGGGAACGGCTACACCTTC.